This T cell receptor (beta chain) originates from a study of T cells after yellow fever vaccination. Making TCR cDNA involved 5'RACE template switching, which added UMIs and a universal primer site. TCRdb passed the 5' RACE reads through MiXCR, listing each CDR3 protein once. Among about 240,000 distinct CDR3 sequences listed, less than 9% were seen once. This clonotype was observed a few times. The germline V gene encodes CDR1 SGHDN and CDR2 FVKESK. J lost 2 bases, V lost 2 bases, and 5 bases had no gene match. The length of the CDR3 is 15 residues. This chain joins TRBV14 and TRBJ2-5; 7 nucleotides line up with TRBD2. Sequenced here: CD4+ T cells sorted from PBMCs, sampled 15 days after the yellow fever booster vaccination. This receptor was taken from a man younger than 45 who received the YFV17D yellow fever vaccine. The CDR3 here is CASSQMWEGQETQYF. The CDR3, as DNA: TGTGCCAGCAGCCAAATGTGGGAGGGTCAAGAGACCCAGTACTTC.